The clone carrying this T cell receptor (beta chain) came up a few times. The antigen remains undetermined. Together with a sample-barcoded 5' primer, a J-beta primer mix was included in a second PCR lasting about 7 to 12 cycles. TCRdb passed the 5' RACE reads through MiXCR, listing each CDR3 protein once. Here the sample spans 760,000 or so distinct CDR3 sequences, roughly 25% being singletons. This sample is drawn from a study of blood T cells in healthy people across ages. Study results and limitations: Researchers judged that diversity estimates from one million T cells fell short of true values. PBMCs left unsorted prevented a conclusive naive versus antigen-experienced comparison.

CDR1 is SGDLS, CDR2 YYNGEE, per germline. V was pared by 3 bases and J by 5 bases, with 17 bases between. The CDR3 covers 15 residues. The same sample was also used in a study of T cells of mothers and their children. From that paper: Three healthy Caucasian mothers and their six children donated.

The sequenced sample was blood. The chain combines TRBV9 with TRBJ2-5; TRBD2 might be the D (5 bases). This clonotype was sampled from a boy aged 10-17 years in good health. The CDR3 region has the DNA TGTGCCAGCAGCGCGGCGGGTTTCAGAGTCGAGACCCAGTACTTC. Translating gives CASSAAGFRVETQYF. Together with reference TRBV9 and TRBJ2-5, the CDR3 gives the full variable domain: DSGVTQTPKHLITATGQRVTLRCSPRSGDLSVYWYQQSLDQGLQFLIQYYNGEERAKGNILERFSAQQFPDLHSELNLSSLELGDSALYFCASSAAGFRVETQYFGPGTRLLVL.